A selection of T cell receptor beta chains follows, all from one sample in a study of cytomegalovirus exposure and HLA in healthy donors. Using immunoSEQ multiplex PCR, the repertoire was profiled, and TCRdb retains in-frame clones only, with some absent. There are about 150,000 clones in the sample; approximately 72% occur only once, and about 2.7% lies in the top ten. The specimen sequenced was PBMCs. The receptors stem from a man younger than 30 in good health and CMV-seronegative. Both conserved end residues are part of each CDR3. The order of the fields is clone size, V gene, D gene, J gene, CDR3 DNA, CDR3 protein. D genes are given only for firm matches. Expanded clones are given a class, and other clones once, few, many or no size at all.

size: -
V: TRBV5-1
D: -
J: TRBJ1-1
DNA: TGCGCCAGCAGCTTGGGTTCACAGGTTAGAGCTTTCTTT
CDR3: CASSLGSQVRAFF

size: -
V: TRBV4-1
D: TRBD2
J: TRBJ2-1
DNA: TGCGCCAGCAGCCAAGATCGAACTAGCGGGGGGTACAATGAGCAGTTCTTC
CDR3: CASSQDRTSGGYNEQFF

size: few
V: TRBV6-6
D: -
J: TRBJ2-3
DNA: TGTGCCAGCAGTGGCAGGGGCAATGGTGCAGATACGCAGTATTTT
CDR3: CASSGRGNGADTQYF

size: -
V: TRBV27
D: TRBD1
J: TRBJ1-6
DNA: TGTGCCAGCAGTCTGACGACAGGGTATAATTCACCCCTCCACTTT
CDR3: CASSLTTGYNSPLHF

size: -
V: TRBV29-1
D: TRBD2
J: TRBJ2-7
DNA: TGCAGCGCCCGAGAGGCGGGGGGGCCGGAGGAGCAGTACTTC
CDR3: CSAREAGGPEEQYF

size: -
V: TRBV19
D: TRBD1
J: TRBJ1-3
DNA: TGTGCCAGTACCAGGACAGGGACTACTGGAAACACCATATATTTT
CDR3: CASTRTGTTGNTIYF

size: -
V: TRBV5-6
D: -
J: TRBJ1-1
DNA: TGTGCCAGCAGCTTGGGCAGGCTGAGAGCTTTCTTT
CDR3: CASSLGRLRAFF

size: -
V: TRBV6-1
D: TRBD1
J: TRBJ2-7
DNA: TGTGCCAGCAGTGACAGGGGACAGGGCGTACTATCCTACGAGCAGTACTTC
CDR3: CASSDRGQGVLSYEQYF

size: -
V: TRBV5-1
D: -
J: TRBJ2-1
DNA: TGCGCCAGCAGCTTGAGCTCAACCTACAATGAGCAGTTCTTC
CDR3: CASSLSSTYNEQFF

size: -
V: TRBV27
D: TRBD1
J: TRBJ1-1
DNA: TGTGCCAGCTCCCTGGACAGGGGGACTGAAGCTTTCTTT
CDR3: CASSLDRGTEAFF

size: -
V: TRBV11-2
D: -
J: TRBJ2-1
DNA: TGTGCCAGCAGCATGCACAGGGACGCTGAGCAGTTCTTC
CDR3: CASSMHRDAEQFF

size: few
V: TRBV28
D: -
J: TRBJ1-2
DNA: -
CDR3: CASSSSPDRGGDGYTF

size: -
V: TRBV5-1
D: -
J: TRBJ2-1
DNA: TGCGCCAGCAGCTTACCGGGGAGCTCCTACAATGAGCAGTTCTTC
CDR3: CASSLPGSSYNEQFF

size: few
V: TRBV29-1
D: TRBD2
J: TRBJ2-7
DNA: TGCAGCGCACTAGCGGGGGTGGACGAGCAGTACTTC
CDR3: CSALAGVDEQYF

size: -
V: TRBV9
D: TRBD1
J: TRBJ2-7
DNA: TGTGCCAGCAGCCGCGGACAGGGTAATTACGAGCAGTACTTC
CDR3: CASSRGQGNYEQYF

size: -
V: TRBV12-5
D: TRBD1
J: TRBJ2-1
DNA: TGTGCTAGTGGTTTGGTACTAGATGGGACAGCCTCTCCCAATGAGCAGTTCTTC
CDR3: CASGLVLDGTASPNEQFF

size: -
V: TRBV7-9
D: TRBD1
J: TRBJ2-7
DNA: TGTGCCAGCAGCAGGACAGGGGCGCACGAGCAGTACTTC
CDR3: CASSRTGAHEQYF

size: -
V: TRBV2
D: -
J: TRBJ1-6
DNA: TGTGCCAGGAGGACATCGGGAGAGGCTTCACCCCTCCACTTT
CDR3: CARRTSGEASPLHF

size: -
V: TRBV9
D: -
J: TRBJ2-3
DNA: TGTGCCAGCAGCCCGAACAGAGAAGATACGCAGTATTTT
CDR3: CASSPNREDTQYF